This TCR beta chain was found in a study of technical replicates of blood from a handful of donors. The V end was cut by 4 bases, the J end by 2 bases, with 14 bases between. The CDR3 is 15 residues long. Germline-derived CDR1 and CDR2 are MGHRA and YSYEKL. TCRdb keeps only in-frame clones here, not all; method: immunoSEQ multiplex PCR. Of about 75,000 clones listed, 91% were seen once; the top ten hold 0.35% to 0.45%. The receptor comes from a human donor in good health. Some clones in this sample may be carry-over from other donors' samples. The chain recombines TRBV4-1 with TRBJ1-1; maybe TRBD1 (6 bases). Source material: T cells isolated from PBMCs. CDR3 sequence reads: CASSRGQTINTEAFF. CDR3 DNA sequence: TGCGCCAGCAGCCGTGGACAGACGATAAACACTGAAGCTTTCTTT.